What follows are 31 T cell receptor beta chains derived from one specimen sequenced in a study of T cells in Graves' hyperthyroidism and ophthalmopathy. Template material for amplifying TCR beta CDR3 regions consisted of RNA transcripts. First-round RT-PCR of the TCR CDR3 relied on the HTBI primer set. Each CDR3 protein is one row after TCRdb ran MiXCR on the multiplex PCR reads. The sample gives about 620,000 distinct CDR3 sequences, around 15% of which show up once; about 3.8% is in the top ten. Material: blood. The receptors come from a woman in her 30s with Graves' hyperthyroidism.

The chain couples TRBV6-1 to TRBJ1-1, with a possible D match to TRBD1 (6 bases). Germline-derived CDR1 and CDR2 are MNHNS and SASEGT. Trimming cost V 10 bases and J 5 bases, with 17 bases left between them. The CDR3 contains 13 residues. The DNA for the CDR3 is TGTGCCACCCGGAGGGGGACGCGGACTGAAGCTTTCTTT. Translating gives CATRRGTRTEAFF.

This clonotype occurred many times. The V and J genes are TRBV2 and TRBJ1-2, with D possibly matching TRBD1 (6 bases). Germline V gives CDR1 SNHLY, CDR2 FYNNEI. This CDR3 contains 13 residues. The germline V and J ends were trimmed by 9 bases and 0 bases, with 11 bases remaining between them. This CDR3 is CARGHPANYGYTF. CDR3 DNA sequence: TGTGCCAGGGGACACCCGGCTAACTATGGCTACACCTTC.

The rearrangement joins TRBV7-9 to TRBJ2-7; D is possibly TRBD2 (6 bases). Germline V gene sequence: CDR1 SEHNR, CDR2 FQNEAQ (reference sequence). CDR3 length: 15 residues. V lost 7 bases to trimming and J lost 3 bases, with 19 bases between them. The CDR3 sequence: CASTPSGGRSYEQYF. The CDR3 region has the DNA TGTGCCAGCACTCCTTCCGGGGGAAGAAGCTACGAGCAGTACTTC.

The chain employs TRBV28 and TRBJ2-7; 10 positions agree with TRBD2. The CDR3 consists of 15 residues. Germline CDR1 MDHEN, CDR2 SYDVKM. V was pared by 7 bases and J by 4 bases, with 10 bases of the junction left unmatched. The CDR3 region is CASKGTPSGGYEQYF. CDR3 DNA sequence: TGTGCCAGCAAGGGGACCCCTAGCGGGGGATACGAGCAGTACTTC.

This rearrangement joins TRBV19 to TRBJ1-1; D unclear. V gave up 5 bases and J gave up 1 base, with 11 bases separating them. The CDR3 totals 14 residues. Germline V gene sequence: CDR1 LNHDA, CDR2 SQIVND (reference sequence). The CDR3 sequence is CASSPWTANTEAFF. The DNA for the CDR3 is TGTGCCAGTAGTCCCTGGACGGCGAACACTGAAGCTTTCTTT.

This clonotype was seen ten or more times. The chain links TRBV20-1 to TRBJ2-5; TRBD2 matches 8 bases. The CDR3 length is 16 residues. J lost 2 bases, V lost 0 bases, and 8 bases had no gene match. Germline-derived CDR1 and CDR2 are DFQATT and SNEGSKA (reference sequence). CDR3 protein: CSARDYTSGSQETQYF. The CDR3 DNA follows: TGCAGTGCTAGAGATTATACTAGCGGTAGTCAAGAGACCCAGTACTTC.

The chain has TRBV6-1 and TRBJ1-3, with a possible D match to TRBD1 (5 bases). The V gene lost 6 bases and the J gene lost 0 bases, with 12 bases spanning the gap. Germline V gene data show CDR1 as MNHNS and CDR2 as SASEGT. CDR3 length: 15 amino acids. The DNA for the CDR3 is TGTGCCAGCAGACCGGGACCTTTCTCTGGAAACACCATATATTTT. Translated, it gives CASRPGPFSGNTIYF.

This clonotype was found a few times. The gene calls are TRBV4-1 and TRBJ2-7, with TRBD1 matching over 9 bases. From germline, CDR1 is MGHRA and CDR2 YSYEKL. The CDR3 is made up of 17 amino acids. Germline trimming cut 0 bases from V and 9 bases from J; bases unmatched to any gene: 15. The CDR3 spells CASSQEGIGTGSYGQYF. The DNA for the CDR3 is TGCGCCAGCAGCCAAGAAGGAATAGGGACAGGGTCTTATGGGCAGTACTTC.

The sample holds many counts of this clonotype. The chain couples TRBV9 to TRBJ2-7, with 13 nucleotides matching TRBD2. V shed 2 bases, J shed 2 bases, and the junction held 1 base outside the gene matches. This CDR3 is 15 amino acids long. CDR1 and CDR2 (germline): SGDLS, YYNGEE. The CDR3 sequence: CASSVGLAGTYEQYF. CDR3 DNA sequence: TGTGCCAGCAGCGTGGGACTAGCGGGAACCTACGAGCAGTACTTC.

This clonotype was observed at least ten times. This chain connects TRBV11-2 to TRBJ1-1; 7 bases fit TRBD1. Looked up from germline, CDR1 is SGHAT and CDR2 is FQNNGV. The CDR3 totals 11 residues. V trimming: 8 bases; J trimming: 8 bases; junction bases outside the gene matches: 5. CDR3 protein: CASSADREAFF. The CDR3 DNA is TGTGCCAGCTCCGCGGACAGGGAAGCTTTCTTT.

There are a few counts of this clonotype. The chain is built from TRBV4-1 and TRBJ2-7; possibly TRBD1 or TRBD2 for D (6 bases each). There are 15 residues in the CDR3. CDR1 is MGHRA, CDR2 YSYEKL, per germline. V lost 4 bases and J 5 bases, leaving 18 bases between the germline ends. CDR3 protein: CASSRVPGAENEQYF. The DNA for the CDR3 is TGCGCCAGCAGCCGCGTCCCGGGGGCAGAGAACGAGCAGTACTTC.

This clonotype was observed a handful of times. The chain links TRBV5-5 to TRBJ2-1, with TRBD2 matching 9 bases. Germline loops: CDR1 SGHKS, CDR2 YYEKEE (reference sequence). With 1 base clipped from V and 4 bases from J, the junction kept 3 bases outside the gene matches. The CDR3 contains 15 residues. CDR3: CASSLTSGRYNEQFF. DNA of the CDR3: TGTGCCAGCAGCTTGACTAGCGGGCGATACAATGAGCAGTTCTTC.

The V gene is TRBV20-1, the J gene TRBJ1-1, with D possibly being TRBD1 (6 bases). V was trimmed by 8 bases and J by 2 bases, leaving 18 bases between them. This CDR3 region has 14 residues. Germline V gives CDR1 DFQATT, CDR2 SNEGSKA (reference sequence). The CDR3 nucleotides are TGCAGTCTCGAGGGGGGGTTAGCAAACACTGAAGCTTTCTTT. It specifies CSLEGGLANTEAFF.

In this sample, this clonotype turned up a few times. This rearrangement joins TRBV5-1 to TRBJ2-2; 9 bases map to TRBD1. Looked up from germline, CDR1 is SGHRS and CDR2 is YFSETQ. This CDR3 has 15 amino acids. The trim removed 0 bases at V and 8 bases at J, leaving 5 bases unmatched. The CDR3 reads CASSLAGTGQGELFF. CDR3 sequence (DNA): TGCGCCAGCAGCTTGGCGGGGACAGGGCAGGGGGAGCTGTTTTTT.

The chain employs TRBV9 and TRBJ2-1, with TRBD2 matching over 9 bases. The trim removed 0 bases at V and 6 bases at J, leaving 10 bases unmatched. This CDR3 contains 17 residues. Germline values: CDR1 SGDLS, CDR2 YYNGEE. CDR3 coding DNA: TGTGCCAGCAGCGTAGCTGGGTCGGGCGGGAGGGCCAATGAGCAGTTCTTC. This translates into CASSVAGSGGRANEQFF.

At least ten counts were recorded for this clonotype. This chain joins TRBV7-2 and TRBJ2-1; 7 bases fit TRBD2. CDR3 length equals 15 residues. CDR1 and CDR2 from the germline V gene are SGHTA and FQGNSA. V was clipped by 2 bases and J by 7 bases; unmatched bases: 8. The CDR3 DNA reads TGTGCCAGCAGCTTACTCCCGGGAGGTATAAATGAGCAGTTCTTC. Protein sequence: CASSLLPGGINEQFF.

The table lists this clonotype with a few counts. This chain connects TRBV30 to TRBJ1-5; D unresolved. Deletions cut 6 bases from V and 1 base from J, with 10 bases between. The CDR3 is 13 residues long. Germline V lookup: CDR1 GTSNPN, CDR2 SVGIG (reference sequence). The CDR3 DNA follows: TGTGCCTGCGCTGGGATGAGCAATCAGCCCCAGCATTTT. Its protein is CACAGMSNQPQHF.

This clonotype showed up many times. The chain recombines TRBV2 with TRBJ2-1, with TRBD1 matching 11 bases. This CDR3 has 14 amino acids. Per the germline V gene, CDR1 is SNHLY and CDR2 is FYNNEI. V shed 6 bases, J shed 8 bases, and the junction held 6 bases outside the gene matches. The CDR3 region is CASRGQGAWDEQFF. The CDR3 nucleotides are TGTGCCAGCAGAGGACAGGGGGCTTGGGATGAGCAGTTCTTC.

This clonotype was counted only a few times. The J gene is TRBJ1-1, the V gene TRBV6-2 or TRBV6-3; weak D call: TRBD1 (6 bases). Germline CDR1 MNHEY, CDR2 SVGEGT. The CDR3 has 15 amino acids. Deletions cut 2 bases from V and 4 bases from J, with 14 bases between. The CDR3 DNA is TGTGCCAGCAGTTACGGGGGGCGCCTTTCCACTGAAGCTTTCTTT. Translated, it gives CASSYGGRLSTEAFF.

In its sample, this clonotype was seen many times. The J gene is TRBJ2-2, the V gene TRBV10-3, with D unresolved. With 3 bases removed from V and 2 bases from J, the gap between germline ends came to 4 bases. This CDR3 has 13 amino acids. Germline CDR1 reads ENHRY; CDR2 reads SYGVKD. The CDR3 nucleotides read TGTGCCATCAGTGACATCAACACCGGGGAGCTGTTTTTT. It is translated as CAISDINTGELFF.

The genes are TRBV29-1 and TRBJ2-2; 9 bases are shared with TRBD1. From germline, CDR1 is SQVTM and CDR2 ANQGSEA. The V gene end was trimmed by 4 bases and the J gene end by 8 bases; junction bases not matched to a gene: 5. The CDR3 has 13 residues. CDR3 residues: CSVVTGGVGELFF. CDR3 DNA sequence: TGCAGCGTTGTAACAGGGGGCGTGGGGGAGCTGTTTTTT.

The table lists this clonotype with a few counts. The chain combines TRBV4-2 with TRBJ1-2, with a weak D call TRBD1 (6 bases). Germline V gene lookup returns CDR1 LGHNA and CDR2 YNFKEQ. Trimming removed 4 bases at V and 0 bases at J, with 9 bases between. CDR3 length: 14 residues. DNA of the CDR3: TGTGCCAGCAGCCGAGGACAGTCTAACTATGGCTACACCTTC. Translating it yields CASSRGQSNYGYTF.

This clonotype was counted at least ten times. V usage is TRBV11-2 and J usage is TRBJ2-1; 7 nucleotides line up with TRBD1. This CDR3 is 15 amino acids long. J lost 5 bases, V lost 2 bases, and 6 bases had no gene match. Looked up from germline, CDR1 is SGHAT and CDR2 is FQNNGV. CDR3 loop: CASSLNRGMHNEQFF. The CDR3 DNA reads TGTGCCAGCAGCTTAAACAGGGGAATGCACAATGAGCAGTTCTTC. The variable domain in full, with the rest retrieved from reference TRBV11-2 and TRBJ2-1, is EAGVAQSPRYKIIEKRQSVAFWCNPISGHATLYWYQQILGQGPKLLIQFQNNGVVDDSQLPKDRFSAERLKGVDSTLKIQPAKLEDSAVYLCASSLNRGMHNEQFFGPGTRLTVL.

The chain employs TRBV13 and TRBJ2-5, with 7 bases fitting TRBD1. Germline V gene lookup returns CDR1 PRHDT and CDR2 FYEKMQ (reference sequence). The trim removed 0 bases at V and 0 bases at J, leaving 7 bases unmatched. The CDR3 sequence is 17 residues long. Here the CDR3 reads CASSLGGDSLYQETQYF. The DNA of the CDR3 is TGTGCCAGCAGCTTAGGGGGGGACAGCCTGTACCAAGAGACCCAGTACTTC.

This clonotype appeared many times. The CDR3 region has the DNA TGTGCCAGCAGTTTCGCTCTATCCGACGAGCAGTACTTC. It encodes CASSFALSDEQYF. The rearrangement uses TRBV27 and TRBJ2-7; D is unresolved. Trimming took 3 bases from V and 5 from J, leaving 11 bases between them. There are 13 residues in the CDR3. Germline CDR1 MNHEY, CDR2 SMNVEV (reference sequence).

V and J are TRBV20-1 and TRBJ2-3; D is ambiguous. The CDR3 totals 15 residues. Germline lookup yields CDR1 DFQATT and CDR2 SNEGSKA (reference sequence). Trimming removed 4 bases at V and 2 bases at J, with 16 bases between. The CDR3 reads CSANLPLENTDTQYF. The CDR3 DNA follows: TGCAGTGCTAACTTACCCCTAGAAAACACAGATACGCAGTATTTT.

This clonotype was seen a handful of times. The chain links TRBV4-2 to TRBJ1-1; a weak D match, TRBD1 (5 bases). V was pared by 1 base and J by 2 bases, with 11 bases between. CDR3 size: 15 residues. Germline V gene lookup returns CDR1 LGHNA and CDR2 YNFKEQ. The CDR3 region is CASSQVSGRNTEAFF. CDR3 in DNA: TGTGCCAGCAGCCAAGTTTCAGGGAGAAACACTGAAGCTTTCTTT.

This clonotype showed up many times. The chain recombines TRBV6-1 with TRBJ2-7, with D possibly called TRBD1 or TRBD2 (5 bases each). Germline V lookup: CDR1 MNHNS, CDR2 SASEGT. CDR3 length: 13 residues. With 6 bases removed from V and 5 bases from J, the gap between germline ends came to 14 bases. The CDR3 nucleotides read TGTGCCAGCAGGCCCGGTGTGGGGGACGAGCAGTACTTC. Translating it yields CASRPGVGDEQYF.

Many counts were recorded for this clonotype. The chain carries TRBV6-1 and TRBJ1-2; D call uncertain. CDR3 length: 13 amino acids. V gave up 11 bases and J gave up 4 bases, with 17 bases separating them. The germline V gene has CDR1 MNHNS and CDR2 SASEGT. The DNA for the CDR3 is TGTGCCTCCCATCGCGGGTCTCCCTATGGCTACACCTTC. Translating gives CASHRGSPYGYTF.

Ten or more counts support this clonotype. The chain employs TRBV12-3 or TRBV12-4 and TRBJ2-7; TRBD1 aligns across 8 bases. The V and J ends lost 5 bases and 1 base, in that order; junction bases with no gene match: 4. The CDR3 loop spans 14 amino acids. CDR3 DNA sequence: TGTGCCAGCAGTAGGACAGGGATATCCTACGAGCAGTACTTC. Amino acid sequence: CASSRTGISYEQYF.

This clonotype was detected ten times or more. This chain links TRBV20-1 with TRBJ2-7, with D possibly being TRBD1 (5 bases). Trimming left V 3 bases short and J 9 bases short, with 18 bases between. CDR3 length equals 13 residues. The germline CDR1 and CDR2 sequences are DFQATT and SNEGSKA (reference sequence). The CDR3 coding sequence is TGCAGTGCTAGTTACTCCAGGGTTGCTGTGCAGTACTTC. Encoded protein: CSASYSRVAVQYF.